This T cell receptor beta chain appears in the sequencing data of a study of shared clonotypes between healthy human individuals. General study results and limits: In general, naive subsets displayed greater estimated richness than memory subsets did.

The CDR3 contains 15 residues. From germline, CDR1 is MNHEY and CDR2 SMNVEV (reference sequence). The V and J ends lost 6 bases and 0 bases, in that order; junction bases with no gene match: 8. Profiling relied on immunoSEQ multiplex PCR, and the TCRdb table lists in-frame clones only, not all of them. The data contain about 1.1 million clones, roughly 80% of them seen just once; the ten biggest clones take up roughly 0.9%. Notes on this clone: The antigen remains unidentified.

The material sequenced was memory CD4+ T cells from PBMCs. Subset here: CD45RA-negative fraction. This receptor was obtained from a man between 18 and 35 years old in good health. Some clones in this sample may be carry-over from other donors' samples. The V call is TRBV27, the J call TRBJ2-7; 7 bases line up with TRBD2. Written as DNA, the CDR3 is TGTGCCAGCAGACGCACTAGCGCTAGCTCCTACGAGCAGTACTTC. It translates to CASRRTSASSYEQYF.